Presented here are 15 T cell receptor beta chains from one specimen sequenced in a study of blood T cell repertoires in COVID-19. Using immunoSEQ multiplex PCR, the repertoire was profiled, and TCRdb retains in-frame clones only, with some absent. The sample lists about 71,000 clones; around 83% were seen once. Sequencing was performed on peripheral blood. These receptors originate from a man aged 30 to 45 with COVID-19, enrolled during active disease.

This clone was detected only once. This sequence joins TRBV24-1 and TRBJ1-5, with 11 bases that match TRBD1. The CDR3 loop spans 12 amino acids. CDR1 is KGHDR and CDR2 is SFDVKD in the germline V gene. The junction had 2 bases not matched to a gene; V was cut back by 9 bases and J by 8 bases. CDR3 coding DNA: TGTGCCACCGGGACAGGGGGGGAGCCCCAGCATTTT. This translates into CATGTGGEPQHF.

The CDR3 nucleotides read TGTGCCAGCAGCCCCGGGACTAGCGGCTACGAGCAGTACTTC. It encodes CASSPGTSGYEQYF. J is TRBJ2-7 and V is TRBV2, with 11 bases that match TRBD2. V lost 6 bases and J lost 3; bases outside the gene matches: 4. The CDR3 loop spans 14 amino acids. In germline, CDR1 is SNHLY, CDR2 FYNNEI.

V is TRBV5-6 and J is TRBJ2-1, with D tentatively TRBD2 (5 bases). The CDR3 has 18 amino acids. Germline CDR1 reads SGHDT; CDR2 reads YYEEEE. V was trimmed by 0 bases and J by 5 bases, leaving 21 bases between them. The CDR3 coding sequence is TGTGCCAGCAGCTTGGAGAGAGGGAGCGGAAAAGGGAACAATGAGCAGTTCTTC. It yields the protein CASSLERGSGKGNNEQFF.

The chain links TRBV4-3 to TRBJ1-4; 7 bases agree with TRBD1. The germline gives CDR1 LGHNA, CDR2 YSLEER. CDR3 length: 15 amino acids. The junction had 5 bases not matched to a gene; V was cut back by 0 bases and J by 7 bases. CDR3 residues: CASSQDPGQPEKLFF. CDR3 nucleotide sequence: TGCGCCAGCAGCCAAGATCCGGGACAGCCTGAAAAACTGTTTTTT.

The chain couples TRBV28 to TRBJ2-7, with 8 nucleotides matching TRBD2. Trimming took 3 bases from V and 3 from J; bases not matched to a gene: 4. This CDR3 is 14 amino acids long. The germline CDR1 and CDR2 sequences are MDHEN and SYDVKM. The CDR3 spells CASSLPGGFYEQYF. In nucleotides, the CDR3 is TGTGCCAGCAGTTTGCCGGGGGGGTTCTACGAGCAGTACTTC.

This clone was seen more than once but under ten times. The chain has TRBV9 and TRBJ1-2; D is uncertain. The ends were cut back, 2 bases at V and 1 base at J, with 6 bases in the middle. The CDR3 is 13 residues long. The germline CDR1 and CDR2 sequences are SGDLS and YYNGEE. The CDR3: CASSVSGNYGYTF. In nucleotides, the CDR3 is TGTGCCAGCAGCGTTTCGGGTAACTATGGCTACACCTTC.

In DNA, the CDR3 is TGTGCCAGCAGCGTAGAGCCCCAGGGTAATCAGCCCCAGCATTTT. Protein: CASSVEPQGNQPQHF. The rearrangement uses TRBV9 and TRBJ1-5, with D possibly TRBD1 on 5 matching bases. Per germline, CDR1 SGDLS and CDR2 YYNGEE. With 0 bases removed from V and 4 bases from J, the gap between germline ends came to 11 bases. The CDR3 sequence is 15 residues long.

V and J are TRBV6-2 or TRBV6-3 and TRBJ1-2, with TRBD1 as a possible D gene (6 bases). The V gene's germline CDR1 is MNHEY and CDR2 SVGEGT. The CDR3 extends over 13 amino acids. The V end was cut by 6 bases, the J end by 8 bases, with 16 bases between. The CDR3 loop reads CASSHRDQGGYTF. The DNA of the CDR3 is TGTGCCAGCAGCCACAGGGATCAAGGGGGCTACACCTTC.

The gene calls are TRBV27 and TRBJ2-2, with 7 bases lining up with TRBD1. V was clipped by 5 bases and J by 5 bases; unmatched bases: 5. This CDR3 has 14 residues. Per the germline V gene, CDR1 is MNHEY and CDR2 is SMNVEV (reference sequence). Here the CDR3 DNA reads TGTGCCAGCAGTGAGTACAGGGGAACCGGGGAGCTGTTTTTT. As protein: CASSEYRGTGELFF.

This rearrangement joins TRBV2 to TRBJ1-5; 7 nucleotides agree with TRBD1. Per the germline V gene, CDR1 is SNHLY and CDR2 is FYNNEI. With V trimmed by 4 bases and J by 3 bases, 3 bases remained unmatched. The CDR3 is made up of 14 amino acids. CDR3 sequence: CASSVDRANQPQHF. In DNA, the CDR3 is TGTGCCAGCAGTGTTGACAGGGCCAATCAGCCCCAGCATTTT.

The chain carries TRBV6-6 and TRBJ2-3; 8 positions agree with TRBD2. This CDR3 is 13 amino acids long. Trimming at V came to 10 bases and at J to 3 bases, leaving 6 bases not matched to a gene. Per the germline V gene, CDR1 is MNHNY and CDR2 is SVGAGI (reference sequence). The CDR3 sequence: CATLPGGTDTQYF. The CDR3 DNA sequence: TGTGCCACCCTTCCGGGAGGGACAGATACGCAGTATTTT.

The J gene is TRBJ1-1, the V gene TRBV27; D is unclear. The germline CDR1 and CDR2 sequences are MNHEY and SMNVEV (reference sequence). This CDR3 has 15 residues. The V and J ends lost 7 bases and 5 bases respectively, with 20 bases between them. This CDR3 is CASTPVRALGTEAFF. DNA of the CDR3: TGTGCCAGCACCCCCGTGCGGGCCTTGGGGACTGAAGCTTTCTTT.

Judged by abundance, this clone is medium-sized. The V and J genes are TRBV11-2 and TRBJ1-6; a weak D match, TRBD1 (5 bases). Trimming stripped 6 bases from V and 7 bases from J, with 19 bases between. The germline V gene has CDR1 SGHAT and CDR2 FQNNGV. This CDR3 has 16 amino acids. For the CDR3, the DNA is TGTGCCAGCAGACCCTACCGGGACTTAGGGAATTCACCCCTCCACTTT. This codes for CASRPYRDLGNSPLHF.

The CDR3 is CASSPRLGPYNEQFF. The CDR3 DNA sequence: TGTGCCAGCAGCCCCCGCCTGGGGCCATACAATGAGCAGTTCTTC. The V call is TRBV21-1, the J call TRBJ2-1; the table's D call of TRBD1 was not tested on the DNA. TRBV21-1 represents a pseudogene. The CDR3 runs 15 residues.

This rearrangement joins TRBV19 to TRBJ1-2; no firm D call. This CDR3 has 15 amino acids. Per the germline V gene, CDR1 is LNHDA and CDR2 is SQIVND (reference sequence). V was pared by 5 bases and J by 0 bases, with 13 bases between. The CDR3 loop reads CASSQTVLPNYGYTF. CDR3 coding DNA: TGTGCCAGTAGTCAAACAGTTTTACCTAACTATGGCTACACCTTC.